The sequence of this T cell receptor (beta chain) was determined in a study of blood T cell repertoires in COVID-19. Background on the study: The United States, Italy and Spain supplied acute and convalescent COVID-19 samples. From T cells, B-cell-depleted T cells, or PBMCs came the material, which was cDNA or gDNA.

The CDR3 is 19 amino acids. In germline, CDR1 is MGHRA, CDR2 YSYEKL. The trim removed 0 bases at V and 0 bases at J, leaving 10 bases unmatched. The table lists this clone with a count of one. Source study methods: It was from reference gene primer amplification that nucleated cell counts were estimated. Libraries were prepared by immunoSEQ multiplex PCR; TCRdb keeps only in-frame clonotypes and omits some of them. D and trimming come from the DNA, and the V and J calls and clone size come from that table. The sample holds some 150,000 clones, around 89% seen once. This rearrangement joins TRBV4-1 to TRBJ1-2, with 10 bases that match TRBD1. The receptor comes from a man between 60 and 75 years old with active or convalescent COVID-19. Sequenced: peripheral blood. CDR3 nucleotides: TGCGCCAGCAGCCAAGAGACAGGGGGCGCCCATTTAGCTAACTATGGCTACACCTTC. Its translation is CASSQETGGAHLANYGYTF.